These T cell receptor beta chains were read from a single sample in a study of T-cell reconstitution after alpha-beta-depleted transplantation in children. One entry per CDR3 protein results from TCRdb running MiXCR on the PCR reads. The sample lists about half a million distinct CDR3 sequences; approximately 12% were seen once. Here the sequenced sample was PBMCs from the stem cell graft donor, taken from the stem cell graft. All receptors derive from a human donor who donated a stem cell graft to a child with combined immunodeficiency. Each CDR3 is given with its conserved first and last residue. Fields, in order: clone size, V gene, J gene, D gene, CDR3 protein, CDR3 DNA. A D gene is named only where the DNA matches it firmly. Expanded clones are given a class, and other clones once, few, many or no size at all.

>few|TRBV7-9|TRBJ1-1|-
CASSHPITEMNTEAFF
TGTGCCAGCAGCCACCCAATTACAGAGATGAACACTGAAGCTTTCTTT
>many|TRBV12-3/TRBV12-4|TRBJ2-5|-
CASSWGTPGTQYF
TGTGCCAGCAGTTGGGGCACCCCAGGGACCCAGTACTTC
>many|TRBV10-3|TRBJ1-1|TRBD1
CAISTGEAFF
TGTGCCATTTCGACAGGGGAAGCTTTCTTT
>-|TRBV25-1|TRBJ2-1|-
CASSVGSGDNEQFF
TGTGCCAGCAGCGTCGGTAGCGGAGACAATGAGCAGTTCTTC
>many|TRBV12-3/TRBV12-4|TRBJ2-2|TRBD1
CAALTGGGELFF
TGTGCCGCACTAACAGGGGGCGGGGAGCTGTTTTTT
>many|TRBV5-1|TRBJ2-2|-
CASSLASSNTGELFF
TGCGCCAGCAGCTTGGCCAGCTCGAACACCGGGGAGCTGTTTTTT
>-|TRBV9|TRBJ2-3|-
CASGPDTQYF
TGTGCCAGCGGACCGGATACGCAGTATTTT
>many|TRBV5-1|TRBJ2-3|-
CASSLDRLPDTQYF
TGCGCCAGCAGCTTGGACCGACTCCCCGATACGCAGTATTTT
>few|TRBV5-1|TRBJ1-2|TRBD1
CASSLFTGDVYGYTF
TGCGCCAGCAGCTTGTTTACAGGGGATGTCTATGGCTACACCTTC
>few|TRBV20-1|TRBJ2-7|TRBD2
CSARGSGTSGIYEQYF
TGCAGTGCTAGAGGCTCCGGGACTAGCGGGATCTACGAGCAGTACTTC
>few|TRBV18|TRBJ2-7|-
CASSPRTDGGEQYF
TGTGCCAGCTCACCACGGACAGATGGCGGCGAGCAGTACTTC
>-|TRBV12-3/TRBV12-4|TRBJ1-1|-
CASSFQTEAFF
TGTGCCAGCAGTTTTCAAACTGAAGCTTTCTTT
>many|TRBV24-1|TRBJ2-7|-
CATSDKDRAYEQYF
TGTGCCACCAGTGATAAAGACAGAGCCTACGAGCAGTACTTC
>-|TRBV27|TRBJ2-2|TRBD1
CASSLFGTGQGTGELFF
TGTGCCAGCAGTTTATTTGGGACAGGCCAAGGCACCGGGGAGCTGTTTTTT
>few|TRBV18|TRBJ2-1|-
CASSPPTDNEQFF
TGTGCCAGCTCACCACCGACAGACAATGAGCAGTTCTTC
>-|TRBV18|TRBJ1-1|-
CASSPVGAGETEAFF
TGTGCCAGCTCACCCGTGGGAGCCGGGGAAACTGAAGCTTTCTTT
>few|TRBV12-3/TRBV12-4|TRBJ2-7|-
CASRYQGDYEQYF
TGTGCCAGCAGGTACCAGGGAGACTACGAGCAGTACTTC
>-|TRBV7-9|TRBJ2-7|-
CASSWDGLDEQYF
TGTGCCAGCAGCTGGGACGGGCTCGACGAGCAGTACTTC
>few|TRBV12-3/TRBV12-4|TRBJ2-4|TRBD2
CASSSLLRNGRAKNIQYF
TGTGCCAGCAGTTCCCTCCTCCGGAACGGGAGGGCCAAAAACATTCAGTACTTC
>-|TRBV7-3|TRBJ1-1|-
CASSLIPQGEAFF
TGTGCCAGCAGCTTAATACCGCAGGGGGAAGCTTTCTTT
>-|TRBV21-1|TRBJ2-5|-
CASSKGPGLETQYF
TGTGCCAGCAGCAAAGGACCGGGACTGGAGACCCAGTACTTC
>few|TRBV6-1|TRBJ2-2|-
CASRRDSGSGRELFF
TGTGCCAGCAGACGGGACAGCGGGTCGGGCCGGGAGCTGTTTTTT
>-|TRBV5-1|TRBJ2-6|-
CASSFLQGGGANVLTF
TGCGCCAGCAGCTTCTTACAGGGCGGAGGGGCCAACGTCCTGACTTTC
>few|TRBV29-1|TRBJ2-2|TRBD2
CSVRRGLAGNTGELFF
TGCAGCGTGAGACGAGGACTAGCGGGTAACACCGGGGAGCTGTTTTTT
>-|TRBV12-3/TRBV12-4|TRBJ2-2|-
CASSFPERTVRSRENTGELFF
TGTGCCAGCAGTTTTCCAGAAAGGACAGTACGATCGCGTGAGAACACCGGGGAGCTGTTTTTT
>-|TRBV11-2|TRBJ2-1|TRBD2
CASSLVSREGNEQFF
TGTGCCAGCAGCTTAGTTAGTAGGGAGGGGAATGAGCAGTTCTTC
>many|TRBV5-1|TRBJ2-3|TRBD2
CASSLLREGRTDTQYF
TGCGCCAGCAGCTTGTTGCGGGAGGGCCGAACAGATACGCAGTATTTT